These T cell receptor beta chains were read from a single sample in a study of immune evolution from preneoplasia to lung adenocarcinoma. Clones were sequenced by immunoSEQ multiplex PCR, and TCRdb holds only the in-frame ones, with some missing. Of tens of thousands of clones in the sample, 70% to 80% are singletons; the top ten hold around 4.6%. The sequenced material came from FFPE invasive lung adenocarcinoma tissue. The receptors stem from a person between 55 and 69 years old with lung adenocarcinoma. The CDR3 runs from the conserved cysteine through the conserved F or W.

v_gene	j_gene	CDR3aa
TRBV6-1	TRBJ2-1	CASGDYNEQFF
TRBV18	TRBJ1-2	CASSRGHGQGAEGYTF
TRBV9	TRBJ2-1	CASSPRGDYGYNEQFF
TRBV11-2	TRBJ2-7	CASSFRQAAYEQYF
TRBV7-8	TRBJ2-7	CASSKGQGYSYEQYF
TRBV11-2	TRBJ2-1	CASSLNHGEQFF
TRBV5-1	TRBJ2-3	CASRQAFTDTQYF
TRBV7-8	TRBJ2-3	CASSLAWGGMGADTQYF
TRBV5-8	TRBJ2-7	CASSLGGRSYEQYF
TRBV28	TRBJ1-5	CASSFRGNYNQPQHF
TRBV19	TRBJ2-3	CASSINSGSTDTQYF
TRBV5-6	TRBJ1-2	CASSLGRNYGYTF
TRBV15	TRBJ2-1	CATSRGLAGRDNEQFF
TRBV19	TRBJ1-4	CATAGQRNEKLFF
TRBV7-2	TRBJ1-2	CASSFDRGRGYTF
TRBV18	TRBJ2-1	CASSPPITRTYNEQFF
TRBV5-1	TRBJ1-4	CASSIRQGGEKLFF
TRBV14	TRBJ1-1	CASSQDLNTEAFF
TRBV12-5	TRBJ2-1	CASGSGQGISNEQFF